What follows are 27 T cell receptor beta chains derived from one specimen sequenced in a study of blood T cell repertoires in COVID-19. Only in-frame clones appear in the TCRdb table, and some are missing; sequencing was by immunoSEQ multiplex PCR. The table shows fewer than 65,000 clones, with about 87% occurring only once. The sample taken for sequencing was peripheral blood. Every receptor here comes from a man between 60 and 75 years old with acute or convalescent COVID-19.

This chain uses TRBV12-5 with TRBJ1-6, with TRBD1 matching over 7 bases. The junction had 6 bases not matched to a gene; V was cut back by 6 bases and J by 7 bases. The CDR3 covers 14 residues. CDR1 and CDR2 (germline): LGHNT, FRNRAP. CDR3 residues: CASGLGTENSPLHF. The CDR3 DNA sequence: TGTGCTAGTGGACTAGGGACAGAAAATTCACCCCTCCACTTT.

This sequence joins TRBV7-2 and TRBJ2-3; 9 bases map to TRBD2. The length of the CDR3 is 17 residues. Germline values: CDR1 SGHTA, CDR2 FQGNSA. Trimming took 1 base from V and 3 from J; bases not matched to a gene: 8. The CDR3 sequence is CASSLGSGGGATDTQYF. In nucleotides, the CDR3 is TGTGCCAGCAGCTTAGGCTCGGGCGGGGGGGCAACAGATACGCAGTATTTT.

The V gene is TRBV2, the J gene TRBJ1-1, with D possibly matching TRBD1 (6 bases). V lost 6 bases, J lost 5 bases, and 16 bases lay in between. Germline-derived CDR1 and CDR2 are SNHLY and FYNNEI. The CDR3 covers 14 residues. CDR3 sequence reads: CASRWGPGETEAFF. The CDR3 nucleotides are TGTGCCAGCAGATGGGGGCCCGGAGAGACTGAAGCTTTCTTT. Using reference TRBV2 and TRBJ1-1 for the parts outside the CDR3, the full variable domain is EPEVTQTPSHQVTQMGQEVILRCVPISNHLYFYWYRQILGQKVEFLVSFYNNEISEKSEIFDDQFSVERPDGSNFTLKIRSTKLEDSAMYFCASRWGPGETEAFFGQGTRLTVV.

The chain couples TRBV4-1 to TRBJ2-1; TRBD1 matches at 12 bases. V gave up 3 bases and J gave up 7 bases; unmatched junction bases: 10. This CDR3 contains 17 residues. Germline loops: CDR1 MGHRA, CDR2 YSYEKL. The CDR3 reads CASSHLKGQGARNEQFF. CDR3 nucleotides: TGCGCCAGCAGCCATCTAAAGGGACAGGGGGCGCGTAATGAGCAGTTCTTC.

The chain has TRBV2 and TRBJ2-3; possible D gene TRBD1, 5 bases. CDR3 length: 15 residues. V was cut by 2 bases and J by 6 bases, with 15 bases left in between. CDR1 is SNHLY, CDR2 FYNNEI, per germline. The DNA of the CDR3 is TGTGCCAGCAGTGAAACCCCAGGGTATAGGGATACGCAGTATTTT. Residues: CASSETPGYRDTQYF.

V usage is TRBV7-2 and J usage is TRBJ2-7, with D possibly matching TRBD1 (6 bases). Germline CDR1 and CDR2: SGHTA and FQGNSA. V lost 5 bases and J 0 bases, leaving 11 bases between the germline ends. The CDR3 runs to 14 residues. CDR3 sequence: CASSQGTPSYEQYF. Here the CDR3 DNA reads TGTGCCAGCAGCCAAGGGACACCCTCCTACGAGCAGTACTTC.

This chain uses TRBV7-2 with TRBJ2-7; TRBD2 agrees at 13 bases. Looked up from germline, CDR1 is SGHTA and CDR2 is FQGNSA. This CDR3 has 15 amino acids. V trimming: 3 bases; J trimming: 3 bases; junction bases outside the gene matches: 2. For the CDR3, the DNA is TGTGCCAGCAGCTTCGGGACTAGCGGGGTCTACGAGCAGTACTTC. Translating it yields CASSFGTSGVYEQYF. Combining the CDR3 with reference TRBV7-2 and TRBJ2-7 gives the whole variable domain GAGVSQSPSNKVTEKGKDVELRCDPISGHTALYWYRQSLGQGLEFLIYFQGNSAPDKSGLPSDRFSAERTGGSVSTLTIQRTQQEDSAVYLCASSFGTSGVYEQYFGPGTRLTVT.

The chain employs TRBV7-9 and TRBJ2-1, with D perhaps matching TRBD2 (6 bases). The CDR3 has 14 residues. The V gene lost 9 bases and the J gene lost 5 bases, with 17 bases spanning the gap. CDR1 is SEHNR, CDR2 FQNEAQ, per germline (reference sequence). The CDR3 DNA follows: TGTGCCAGTAGTAGTGGGCGGGGCGACAATGAGCAGTTCTTC. Translated: CASSSGRGDNEQFF.

V usage is TRBV5-8 and J usage is TRBJ2-3, with D possibly matching TRBD2 (6 bases). The CDR3 runs 17 residues. The germline gives CDR1 SGHTS, CDR2 YDEGEE. Trimming pared 0 bases from V and 0 bases from J, leaving 14 bases between. Here the CDR3 reads CASSLAGGMTSTDTQYF. The CDR3 nucleotides are TGTGCCAGCAGCTTGGCCGGGGGTATGACTAGCACAGATACGCAGTATTTT.

V gene TRBV27 combines with J gene TRBJ2-1; TRBD1 matches 11 bases. The germline V gene encodes CDR1 MNHEY and CDR2 SMNVEV (reference sequence). CDR3 length: 17 amino acids. Trimming cost V 0 bases and J 6 bases; bases outside gene matches: 7. CDR3 bases: TGTGCCAGCAGTTTATCGCGGGGGACAGGGGGGGGCAATGAGCAGTTCTTC. It specifies CASSLSRGTGGGNEQFF.

This rearrangement joins TRBV11-3 to TRBJ2-2; 7 bases match TRBD1. Germline CDR1 is SGHNT and CDR2 is YENEEA. The J segment lost 6 bases and the V segment lost 5 bases, leaving 9 bases of the junction unmatched. The CDR3 has 15 amino acids. The CDR3 DNA is TGTGCCAGCAGCCCCAATGACAGGGCTTCCGGGGAGCTGTTTTTT. Protein sequence: CASSPNDRASGELFF.

This clone has more than one count but fewer than ten. The chain has TRBV12-5 and TRBJ2-5; 9 nucleotides line up with TRBD2. Trimming removed 7 bases from V and 4 bases from J; junction bases left unmatched: 7. CDR3 length equals 14 residues. CDR1 and CDR2 from the germline V gene are LGHNT and FRNRAP. The CDR3 loop is CASASGGIGETQYF. The DNA of the CDR3 is TGTGCTAGTGCCAGCGGGGGGATCGGAGAGACCCAGTACTTC.

V is TRBV6-6 and J is TRBJ1-2; D is perhaps TRBD1 (5 bases). CDR1 is MNHNY and CDR2 is SVGAGI in the germline V gene (reference sequence). This CDR3 spans 13 amino acids. V was cut by 6 bases and J by 6 bases, with 14 bases left in between. CDR3 coding DNA: TGTGCCAGCAGGGTTATAGGGGTAAATGGCTACACCTTC. Encoded protein: CASRVIGVNGYTF.

The rearrangement uses TRBV25-1 and TRBJ1-1, with 9 bases matching TRBD1. V dropped 6 bases and J dropped 5; count of bases not matched to a gene: 4. Germline loops: CDR1 MGHDK, CDR2 SYGVNS. The CDR3 spans 13 residues. CDR3: CASRVGQGTEAFF. Here the CDR3 DNA reads TGTGCCAGCAGGGTGGGACAGGGAACTGAAGCTTTCTTT.

V gene TRBV27 combines with J gene TRBJ1-2; D is possibly TRBD1 (5 bases). Trimming shortened V by 5 bases and J by 4 bases, and 17 bases separated the two germline ends. Germline CDR1 reads MNHEY; CDR2 reads SMNVEV (reference sequence). CDR3 length: 15 amino acids. The CDR3 protein is CASSKRGGEGYGYTF. As DNA, the CDR3 is TGTGCCAGCAGTAAAAGAGGAGGGGAGGGCTATGGCTACACCTTC.

The chain has TRBV6-6 and TRBJ2-7; the D gene is possibly TRBD1 (6 bases). The CDR3 runs 13 residues. Trimming cost V 7 bases and J 7 bases, with 17 bases left between them. Germline V gene sequence: CDR1 MNHNY, CDR2 SVGAGI (reference sequence). Here the CDR3 DNA reads TGTGCCAGCACCGGCTTAGGGGGTGAGGAGCAGTACTTC. It is translated as CASTGLGGEEQYF.

CDR3 amino acids: CASSKEGRGVTYEQYF. As DNA, the CDR3 is TGTGCCAGCAGCAAAGAGGGGCGGGGGGTAACCTACGAGCAGTACTTC. This chain links TRBV21-1 with TRBJ2-7; the table's D call of TRBD2 was not tested on the DNA. TRBV21-1 is reported as a pseudogene. The CDR3 sequence is 16 residues long.

This rearrangement joins TRBV5-4 to TRBJ1-6; 9 bases fit TRBD1. CDR3 length: 14 residues. The V gene's germline CDR1 is SGHNT and CDR2 YYREEE (reference sequence). Losses at the gene ends were 4 bases for V and 8 bases for J; bases not matched to a gene: 4. As DNA, the CDR3 is TGTGCCAGCAGCGGGGACAGGGTAGATTCACCCCTCCACTTT. Translating it yields CASSGDRVDSPLHF. Full variable domain (missing parts from reference TRBV5-4 and TRBJ1-6): ETGVTQSPTHLIKTRGQQVTLRCSSQSGHNTVSWYQQALGQGPQFIFQYYREEENGRGNFPPRFSGLQFPNYSSELNVNALELDDSALYLCASSGDRVDSPLHFGNGTRLTVT.

The rearrangement joins TRBV5-5 to TRBJ2-2; 7 bases line up with TRBD1. This CDR3 is built from 15 residues. Per germline, CDR1 SGHKS and CDR2 YYEKEE (reference sequence). Germline trimming cut 5 bases from V and 6 bases from J; bases unmatched to any gene: 10. CDR3: CASSWIRGKAGELFF. CDR3 sequence (DNA): TGTGCCAGCAGTTGGATCAGGGGGAAAGCCGGGGAGCTGTTTTTT.

This sequence joins TRBV7-9 and TRBJ2-2; 8 bases line up with TRBD1. Germline CDR1 SEHNR, CDR2 FQNEAQ (reference sequence). V lost 6 bases and J lost 7; bases outside the gene matches: 7. The CDR3 covers 14 residues. The CDR3 sequence: CASRLQGVGGELFF. CDR3 nucleotides: TGTGCCAGCAGGCTACAGGGGGTAGGCGGGGAGCTGTTTTTT.

This chain joins TRBV10-1 and TRBJ1-1; no firm D call. CDR3 size: 13 residues. V was pared by 5 bases and J by 4 bases, with 11 bases between. The germline V gene has CDR1 WNHNN and CDR2 SYGVQD (reference sequence). The CDR3 bases are TGCGCCAGCAGTAGCGGGGTGGGCACTGAAGCTTTCTTT. Protein sequence: CASSSGVGTEAFF.

This chain links TRBV30 with TRBJ2-1; the match to TRBD1 covers 8 bases. The CDR3 contains 14 residues. J lost 4 bases, V lost 3 bases, and 5 bases had no gene match. The germline V gene has CDR1 GTSNPN and CDR2 SVGIG (reference sequence). The CDR3 DNA reads as TGTGCCTGGAGACTACAGGGGGATTACAATGAGCAGTTCTTC. It is translated as CAWRLQGDYNEQFF. Drawing the rest from reference TRBV30 and TRBJ2-1, the complete variable domain is SQTIHQWPATLVQPVGSPLSLECTVEGTSNPNLYWYRQAAGRGLQLLFYSVGIGQISSEVPQNLSASRPQDRQFILSSKKLLLSDSGFYLCAWRLQGDYNEQFFGPGTRLTVL.

V usage is TRBV15 and J usage is TRBJ2-5; 10 nucleotides line up with TRBD2. The CDR3 totals 17 residues. The germline CDR1 and CDR2 sequences are LNHNV and YYDKDF (reference sequence). V lost 0 bases to trimming and J lost 3 bases; unmatched junction nucleotides: 7. The CDR3, as DNA: TGTGCCACCAGCAGAGATCAGCTAGCGGGGGATGAAGAGACCCAGTACTTC. Translation: CATSRDQLAGDEETQYF.

The chain employs TRBV13 and TRBJ1-1; the D is unclear. Trimming pared 5 bases from V and 10 bases from J, leaving 17 bases between. The CDR3 consists of 13 residues. The V gene's germline CDR1 is PRHDT and CDR2 FYEKMQ (reference sequence). Here the CDR3 DNA reads TGTGCCAGCAGCCCCCTTCGGGAGGGTAGAGCTTTCTTT. Protein: CASSPLREGRAFF.

The chain has TRBV6-5 and TRBJ1-1, with 7 bases lining up with TRBD1. V was clipped by 2 bases and J by 12 bases; unmatched bases: 3. This CDR3 spans 11 amino acids. Germline V gene data show CDR1 as MNHEY and CDR2 as SVGAGI. Here the CDR3 reads CASSYTGATFF. The CDR3 DNA is TGTGCCAGCAGTTACACAGGGGCGACTTTCTTT.

The chain recombines TRBV3-1 (or the pseudogene TRBV3-2) with TRBJ2-7, with TRBD1 as a possible D gene (6 bases). Germline values: CDR1 LGHDT, CDR2 YNNKEL (reference sequence). There are 13 residues in the CDR3. V was trimmed by 4 bases and J by 0 bases, leaving 7 bases between them. CDR3 nucleotides: TGTGCCAGCAGCCTACAGGGCTCCTACGAGCAGTACTTC. Translating it yields CASSLQGSYEQYF.

The V and J genes are TRBV7-8 and TRBJ2-3; 7 bases map to TRBD1. V gave up 5 bases and J gave up 3 bases; unmatched junction bases: 2. Germline-derived CDR1 and CDR2 are SGHVS and FQNEAQ. CDR3 length equals 13 residues. CDR3 region: CASSPRGTDTQYF. Here the CDR3 DNA reads TGTGCCAGCAGCCCCAGGGGGACAGATACGCAGTATTTT.